This T cell receptor (beta chain) was sequenced for a study of cytomegalovirus exposure and HLA in healthy donors. Whole-study context: Counted in an early data release were 75 million to 85 million unique TCRs from HLA-typed donors. Findings and caveats of the study: It was reported in a later analysis that an Asian-associated ancestry cluster showed fewer N-insertions than the roughly 670-donor mean.

Points on this clone: Its antigen remains unknown.

This PCR relied on a set of 60 Vbeta primers and 13 Jbeta primers. The data were produced by immunoSEQ multiplex PCR, yet TCRdb's version contains in-frame clones alone and is incomplete. The sample gives more than 30,000 clones, roughly 74% of which show up once; 6.3% is in the top ten. The CDR3 contains 16 residues. V lost 4 bases and J 2 bases, leaving 19 bases between the germline ends. Germline CDR1 SGDLS, CDR2 YYNGEE. This clonotype originated in a man younger than 40 in good health and CMV-seronegative. The chain recombines TRBV9 with TRBJ2-7; the D gene is possibly TRBD2 (6 bases). Sequencing was carried out using PBMCs. CDR3 nucleotides: TGTGCCAGCAGCCCCTCAGCTGGAGGGAGCCCCTACGAGCAGTACTTC. Its translation: CASSPSAGGSPYEQYF.